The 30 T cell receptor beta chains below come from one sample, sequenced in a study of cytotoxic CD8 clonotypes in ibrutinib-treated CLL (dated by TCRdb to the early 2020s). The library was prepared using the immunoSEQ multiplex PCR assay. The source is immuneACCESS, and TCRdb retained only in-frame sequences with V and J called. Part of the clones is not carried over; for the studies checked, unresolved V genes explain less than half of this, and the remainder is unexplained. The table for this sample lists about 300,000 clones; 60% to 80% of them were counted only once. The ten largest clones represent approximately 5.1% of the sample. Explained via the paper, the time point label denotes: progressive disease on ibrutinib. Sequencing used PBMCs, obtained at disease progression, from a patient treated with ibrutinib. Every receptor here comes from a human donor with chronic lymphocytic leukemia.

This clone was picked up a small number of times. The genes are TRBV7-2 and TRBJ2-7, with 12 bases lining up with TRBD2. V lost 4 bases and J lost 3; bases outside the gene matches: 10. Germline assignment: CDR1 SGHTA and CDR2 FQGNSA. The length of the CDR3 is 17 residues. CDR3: CASSYATSGRNFYEQYF. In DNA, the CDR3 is TGTGCCAGCAGCTACGCCACTAGCGGGAGGAATTTCTACGAGCAGTACTTC.

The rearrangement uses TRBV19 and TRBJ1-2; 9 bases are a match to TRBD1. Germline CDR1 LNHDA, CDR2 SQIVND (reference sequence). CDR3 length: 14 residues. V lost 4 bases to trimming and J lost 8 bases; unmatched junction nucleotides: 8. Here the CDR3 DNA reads TGTGCCAGTAGTACCGGACAGGGGCTTAGAGGCTACACCTTC. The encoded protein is CASSTGQGLRGYTF.

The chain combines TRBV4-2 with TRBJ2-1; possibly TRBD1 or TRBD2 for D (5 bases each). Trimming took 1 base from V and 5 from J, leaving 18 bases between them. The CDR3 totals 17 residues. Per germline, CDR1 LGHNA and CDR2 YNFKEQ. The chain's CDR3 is CASSQVWSGLGDNEQFF. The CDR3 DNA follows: TGTGCCAGCAGCCAAGTATGGTCGGGGCTGGGAGACAATGAGCAGTTCTTC.

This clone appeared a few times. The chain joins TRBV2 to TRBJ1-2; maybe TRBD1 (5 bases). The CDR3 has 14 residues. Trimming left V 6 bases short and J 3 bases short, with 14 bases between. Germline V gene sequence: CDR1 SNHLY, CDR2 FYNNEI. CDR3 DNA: TGTGCCAGCAGGGACTCCGGGACGGACTATGGCTACACCTTC. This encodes CASRDSGTDYGYTF. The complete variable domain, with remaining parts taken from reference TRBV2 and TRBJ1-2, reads EPEVTQTPSHQVTQMGQEVILRCVPISNHLYFYWYRQILGQKVEFLVSFYNNEISEKSEIFDDQFSVERPDGSNFTLKIRSTKLEDSAMYFCASRDSGTDYGYTFGSGTRLTVV.

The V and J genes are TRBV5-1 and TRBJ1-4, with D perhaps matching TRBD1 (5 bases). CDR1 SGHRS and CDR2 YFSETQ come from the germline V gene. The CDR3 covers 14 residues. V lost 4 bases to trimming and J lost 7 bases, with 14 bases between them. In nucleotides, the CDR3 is TGCGCCAGCAGCCCGGCAGGGACCGTTGAAAAACTGTTTTTT. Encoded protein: CASSPAGTVEKLFF.

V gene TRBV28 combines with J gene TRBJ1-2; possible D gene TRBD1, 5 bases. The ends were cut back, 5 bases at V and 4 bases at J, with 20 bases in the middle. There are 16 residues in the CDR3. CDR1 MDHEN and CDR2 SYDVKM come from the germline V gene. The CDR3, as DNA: TGTGCCAGCAGTCGGCAGGGACGCCCTAATGGCTATGGCTACACCTTC. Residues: CASSRQGRPNGYGYTF.

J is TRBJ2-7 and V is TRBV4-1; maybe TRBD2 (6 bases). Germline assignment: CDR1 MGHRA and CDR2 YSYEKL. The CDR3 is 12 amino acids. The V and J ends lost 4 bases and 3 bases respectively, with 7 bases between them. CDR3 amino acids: CASSRGLYEQYF. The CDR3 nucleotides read TGCGCCAGCAGCCGGGGACTCTACGAGCAGTACTTC.

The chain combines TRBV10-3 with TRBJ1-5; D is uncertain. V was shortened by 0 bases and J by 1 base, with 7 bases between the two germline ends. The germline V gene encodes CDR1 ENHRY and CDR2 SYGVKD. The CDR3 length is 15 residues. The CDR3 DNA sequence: TGTGCCATCAGTGAGTCGTCGGACAGCAATCAGCCCCAGCATTTT. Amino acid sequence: CAISESSDSNQPQHF.

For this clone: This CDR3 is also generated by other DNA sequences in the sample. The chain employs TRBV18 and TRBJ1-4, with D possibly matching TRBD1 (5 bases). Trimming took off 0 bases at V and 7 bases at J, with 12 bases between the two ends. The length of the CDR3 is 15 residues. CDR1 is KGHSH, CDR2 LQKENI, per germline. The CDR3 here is CASSPPGQGGEKLFF. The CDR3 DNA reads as TGTGCCAGCTCACCACCGGGTCAGGGCGGTGAAAAACTGTTTTTT.

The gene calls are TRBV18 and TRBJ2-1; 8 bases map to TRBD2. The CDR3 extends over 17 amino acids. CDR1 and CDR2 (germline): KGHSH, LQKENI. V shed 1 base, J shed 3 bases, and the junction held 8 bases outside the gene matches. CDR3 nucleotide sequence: TGTGCCAGCTCACCACTGATTACGGGGGGGTTCTACAATGAGCAGTTCTTC. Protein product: CASSPLITGGFYNEQFF.

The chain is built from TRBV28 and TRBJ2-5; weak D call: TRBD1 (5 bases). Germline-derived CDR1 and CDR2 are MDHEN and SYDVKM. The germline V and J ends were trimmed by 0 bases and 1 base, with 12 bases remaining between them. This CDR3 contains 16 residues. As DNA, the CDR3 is TGTGCCAGCAGTTTATGGGACATAAGACTCCAAGAGACCCAGTACTTC. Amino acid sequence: CASSLWDIRLQETQYF.

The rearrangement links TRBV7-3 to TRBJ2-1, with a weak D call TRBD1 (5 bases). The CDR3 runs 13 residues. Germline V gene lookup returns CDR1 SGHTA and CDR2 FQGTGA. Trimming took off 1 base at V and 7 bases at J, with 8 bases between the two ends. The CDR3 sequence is CASSLRTNNEQFF. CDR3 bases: TGTGCCAGCAGCTTAAGGACAAATAATGAGCAGTTCTTC.

The CDR3 DNA reads TGTGCCAGTAGCAACTACATGGGACCAGGGGGGCTTTATGGCTACACCTTC. Protein sequence: CASSNYMGPGGLYGYTF. The chain couples TRBV19 to TRBJ1-2; 7 bases map to TRBD1. This CDR3 has 17 amino acids. Germline V gene lookup returns CDR1 LNHDA and CDR2 SQIVND (reference sequence). After removal of 6 bases from V and 5 bases from J, the junction contained 18 bases not matched to a gene.

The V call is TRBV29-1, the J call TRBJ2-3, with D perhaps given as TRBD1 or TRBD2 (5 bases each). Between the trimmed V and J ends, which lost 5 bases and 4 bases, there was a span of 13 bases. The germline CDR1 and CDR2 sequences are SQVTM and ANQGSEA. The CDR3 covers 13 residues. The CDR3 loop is CSVSGGSADTQYF. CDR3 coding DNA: TGCAGCGTTAGTGGGGGTAGCGCAGATACGCAGTATTTT.

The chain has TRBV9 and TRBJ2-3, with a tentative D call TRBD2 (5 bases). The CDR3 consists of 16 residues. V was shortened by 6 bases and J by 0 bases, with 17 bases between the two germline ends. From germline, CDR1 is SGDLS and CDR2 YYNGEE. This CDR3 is CASTDGSSPSTDTQYF. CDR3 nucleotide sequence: TGTGCCAGCACCGATGGGAGCTCCCCTAGCACAGATACGCAGTATTTT.

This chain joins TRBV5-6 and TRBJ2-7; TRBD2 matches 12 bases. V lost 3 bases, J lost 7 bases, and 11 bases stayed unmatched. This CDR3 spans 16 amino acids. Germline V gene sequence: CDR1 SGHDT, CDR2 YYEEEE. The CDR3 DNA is TGTGCCAGCAGCTCCGGACTAGCGGGGCCTTTTTCAGAGCAGTACTTC. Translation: CASSSGLAGPFSEQYF.

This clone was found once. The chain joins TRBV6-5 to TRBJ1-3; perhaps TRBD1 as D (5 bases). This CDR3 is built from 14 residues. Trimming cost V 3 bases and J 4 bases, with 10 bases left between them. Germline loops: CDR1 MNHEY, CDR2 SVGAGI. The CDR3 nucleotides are TGTGCCAGCAGTTATGGGGGGTTAGGAAACACCATATATTTT. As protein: CASSYGGLGNTIYF.

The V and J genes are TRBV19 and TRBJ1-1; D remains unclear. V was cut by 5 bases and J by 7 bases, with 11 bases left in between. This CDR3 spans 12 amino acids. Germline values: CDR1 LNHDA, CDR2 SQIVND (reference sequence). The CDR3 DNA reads TGTGCCAGTAGTCTGTCGTGGGGTGAAGCTTTCTTT. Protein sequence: CASSLSWGEAFF.

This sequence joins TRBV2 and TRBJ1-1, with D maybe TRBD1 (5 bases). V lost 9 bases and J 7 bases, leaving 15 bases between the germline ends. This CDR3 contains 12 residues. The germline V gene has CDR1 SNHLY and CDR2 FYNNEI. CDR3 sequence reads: CASDYRGDEAFF. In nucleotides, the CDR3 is TGTGCCAGTGACTACCGGGGGGATGAAGCTTTCTTT.

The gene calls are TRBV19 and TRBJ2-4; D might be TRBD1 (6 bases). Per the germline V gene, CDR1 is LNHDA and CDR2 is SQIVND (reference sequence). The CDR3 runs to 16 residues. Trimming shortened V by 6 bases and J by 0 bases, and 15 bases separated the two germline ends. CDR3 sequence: CASSQTGTLAKNIQYF. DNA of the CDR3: TGTGCCAGTAGCCAAACGGGGACACTAGCCAAAAACATTCAGTACTTC.

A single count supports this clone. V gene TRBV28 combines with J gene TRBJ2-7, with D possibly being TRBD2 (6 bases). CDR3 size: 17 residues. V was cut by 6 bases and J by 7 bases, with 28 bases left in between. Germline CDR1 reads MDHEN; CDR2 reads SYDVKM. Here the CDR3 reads CASRLVPGGVRPGEQYF. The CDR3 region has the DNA TGTGCCAGCAGGCTCGTGCCGGGCGGGGTCCGGCCTGGGGAGCAGTACTTC.

The CDR3 sequence: CASSLGQYTGELFF. The CDR3 DNA reads TGCGCCAGCAGCTTGGGCCAATACACCGGGGAGCTGTTTTTT. This chain joins TRBV5-1 and TRBJ2-2; D gene ambiguous. CDR1 is SGHRS, CDR2 YFSETQ, per germline. V was trimmed by 0 bases and J by 3 bases, leaving 6 bases between them. The CDR3 length is 14 residues.

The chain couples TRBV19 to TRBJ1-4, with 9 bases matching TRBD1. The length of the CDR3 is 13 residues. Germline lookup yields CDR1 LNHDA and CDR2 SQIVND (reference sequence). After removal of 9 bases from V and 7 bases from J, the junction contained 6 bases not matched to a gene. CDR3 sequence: CASSRDRAEKLFF. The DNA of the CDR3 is TGTGCCAGCTCCCGGGACAGGGCTGAAAAACTGTTTTTT. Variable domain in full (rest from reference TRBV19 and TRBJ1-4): DGGITQSPKYLFRKEGQNVTLSCEQNLNHDAMYWYRQDPGQGLRLIYYSQIVNDFQKGDIAEGYSVSREKKESFPLTVTSAQKNPTAFYLCASSRDRAEKLFFGSGTQLSVL.

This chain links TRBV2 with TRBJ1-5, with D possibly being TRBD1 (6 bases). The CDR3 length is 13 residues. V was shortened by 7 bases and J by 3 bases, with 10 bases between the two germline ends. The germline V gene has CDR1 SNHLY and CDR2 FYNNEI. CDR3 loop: CASKGDINQPQHF. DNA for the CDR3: TGTGCCAGCAAAGGGGACATCAATCAGCCCCAGCATTTT.

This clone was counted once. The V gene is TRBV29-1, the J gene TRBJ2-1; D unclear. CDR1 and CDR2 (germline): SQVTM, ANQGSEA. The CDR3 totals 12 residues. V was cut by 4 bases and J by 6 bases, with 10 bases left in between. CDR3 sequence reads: CSVAPSSNEQFF. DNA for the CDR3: TGCAGCGTTGCTCCCTCGAGCAATGAGCAGTTCTTC.

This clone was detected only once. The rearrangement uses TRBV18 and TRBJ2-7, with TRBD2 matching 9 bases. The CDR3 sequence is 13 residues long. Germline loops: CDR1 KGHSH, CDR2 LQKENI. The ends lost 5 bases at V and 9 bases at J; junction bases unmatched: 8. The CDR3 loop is CASSRSSGIGQYF. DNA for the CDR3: TGTGCCAGCTCAAGGTCTAGCGGGATCGGGCAGTACTTC. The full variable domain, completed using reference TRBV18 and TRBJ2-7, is NAGVMQNPRHLVRRRGQEARLRCSPMKGHSHVYWYRQLPEEGLKFMVYLQKENIIDESGMPKERFSAEFPKEGPSILRIQQVVRGDSAAYFCASSRSSGIGQYFGPGTRLTVT.

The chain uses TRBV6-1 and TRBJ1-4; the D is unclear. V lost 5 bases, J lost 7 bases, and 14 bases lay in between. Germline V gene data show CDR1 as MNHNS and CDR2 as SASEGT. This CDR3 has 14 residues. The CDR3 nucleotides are TGTGCCAGCAGTTCATGGGTCTTGGTTGAAAAACTGTTTTTT. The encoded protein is CASSSWVLVEKLFF.

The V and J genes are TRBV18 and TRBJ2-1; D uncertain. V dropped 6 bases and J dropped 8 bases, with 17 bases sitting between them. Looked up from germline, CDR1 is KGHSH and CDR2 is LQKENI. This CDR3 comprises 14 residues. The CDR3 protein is CASSHRYGSDEQFF. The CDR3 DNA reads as TGTGCCAGCTCGCACCGATACGGGTCAGATGAGCAGTTCTTC. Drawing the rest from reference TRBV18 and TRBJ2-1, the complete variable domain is NAGVMQNPRHLVRRRGQEARLRCSPMKGHSHVYWYRQLPEEGLKFMVYLQKENIIDESGMPKERFSAEFPKEGPSILRIQQVVRGDSAAYFCASSHRYGSDEQFFGPGTRLTVL.

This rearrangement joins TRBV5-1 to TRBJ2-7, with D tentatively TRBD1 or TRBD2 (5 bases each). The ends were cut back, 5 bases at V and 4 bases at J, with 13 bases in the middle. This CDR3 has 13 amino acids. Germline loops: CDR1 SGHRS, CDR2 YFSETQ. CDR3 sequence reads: CASRAGAQYEQYF. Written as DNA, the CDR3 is TGCGCCAGCAGGGCCGGGGCCCAATACGAGCAGTACTTC.

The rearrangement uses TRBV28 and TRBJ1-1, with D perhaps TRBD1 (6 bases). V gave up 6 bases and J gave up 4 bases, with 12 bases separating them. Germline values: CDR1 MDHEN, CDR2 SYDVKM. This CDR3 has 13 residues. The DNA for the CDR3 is TGTGCCAGCAGACCAAGAGGGGGCACTGAAGCTTTCTTT. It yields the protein CASRPRGGTEAFF.